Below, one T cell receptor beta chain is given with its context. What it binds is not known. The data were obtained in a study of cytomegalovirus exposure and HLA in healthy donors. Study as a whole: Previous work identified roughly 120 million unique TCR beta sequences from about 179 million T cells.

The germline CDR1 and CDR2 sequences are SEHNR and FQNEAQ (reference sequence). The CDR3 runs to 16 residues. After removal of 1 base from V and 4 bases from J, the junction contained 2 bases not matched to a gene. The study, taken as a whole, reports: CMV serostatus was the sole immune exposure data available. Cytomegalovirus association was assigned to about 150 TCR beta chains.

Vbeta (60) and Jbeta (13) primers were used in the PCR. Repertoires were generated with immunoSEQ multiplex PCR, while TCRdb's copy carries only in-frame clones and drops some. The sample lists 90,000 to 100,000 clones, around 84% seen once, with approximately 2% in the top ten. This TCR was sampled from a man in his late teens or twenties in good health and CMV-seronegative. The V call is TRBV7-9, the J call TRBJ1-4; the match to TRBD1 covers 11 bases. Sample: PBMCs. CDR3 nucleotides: TGTGCCAGCAGCTTAGGGGACAGGGGGTTTAATGAAAAACTGTTTTTT. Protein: CASSLGDRGFNEKLFF.